The present TCR beta chain was sequenced within a study of T-cell reconstitution after alpha-beta-depleted transplantation in children. Researchers prepared the TCRbeta library using unique molecular identifiers, the study reports. TCRdb independently ran MiXCR on the PCR reads; one entry per CDR3 protein. The data contain about 980,000 distinct CDR3 sequences, 25% to 35% of them singletons. General study points: T-cell counts and diversity were attributed mostly to newly produced T cells one year after transplant.

Worth noting for this clonotype: Antigen: not known.

This CDR3 is 15 amino acids long. CDR1 and CDR2 (germline): MNHEY, SMNVEV (reference sequence). The V gene lost 3 bases and the J gene lost 4 bases, with 12 bases spanning the gap. The clonotype comes from a boy in the first two years of life who had a stem cell transplant for SCID, so the T cells may come from the graft donor. The rearrangement joins TRBV27 to TRBJ2-2; perhaps TRBD1 as D (6 bases). This specimen consisted of PBMCs, mostly from graft donor cells, obtained 360 days after TCRalphabeta/CD19-depleted stem cell transplant. CDR3 region: CASSFDRLLTGELFF. DNA of the CDR3: TGTGCCAGCAGTTTTGACAGGCTCCTCACCGGGGAGCTGTTTTTT.